This T cell receptor beta chain was profiled in a study of liver allograft versus peripheral blood T cells. Background on the study: Within transplanted livers, the T cell receptor repertoires were examined and compared against the repertoires present in the peripheral blood of liver transplant recipients. Study-level results: Peripheral blood T cell receptor repertoires reportedly differed from those found within liver allografts.

Via MiXCR, TCRdb re-called the reads, giving one row per CDR3 protein. The table records 15,000 to 20,000 distinct CDR3 sequences, roughly 21% of them present only once. This CDR3 region has 15 residues. Germline loops: CDR1 SGHDT, CDR2 YYEEEE. V lost 3 bases, J lost 7 bases, and 11 bases stayed unmatched. There are a few counts of this clonotype. What it binds is not known. This TCR was sampled from a human patient who had a liver transplant. These T cells may partly come from the graft donor. The chain employs TRBV5-6 and TRBJ2-7, with 9 nucleotides matching TRBD2. The CDR3 nucleotides read TGTGCCAGCAGCTCCCCTAGCGGGGCCCTTAGGGAGCAGTACTTC. As protein: CASSSPSGALREQYF.